These T cell receptor beta chains were read from a single sample in a study of shared clonotypes between healthy human individuals. Data came from immunoSEQ multiplex PCR; TCRdb stores just in-frame clones and leaves some out. Counted here are fewer than 850,000 clones, about 96% occurring once; the ten biggest clones make up less than 0.25%. The material sequenced was naive CD8+ T cells sorted from blood. The origin of the receptors is a man under 40 in good health. The CDR3 runs from the conserved cysteine through the conserved F or W. The D gene is left open where the match is weak. Where a row states a size, it is once, few, many or the class of an expanded clone; other rows omit it.

cdr3_nt: TGTGCCAGCACGTCGACTAGCGGGAGTATCGGGGAGCTGTTTTTT
cdr3_aa: CASTSTSGSIGELFF
clone_size: .
v_call: TRBV6-5
j_call: TRBJ2-2
d_call: TRBD2

cdr3_nt: TGTGCCAGCAGCTTGAGGGACAGGGTTTTCGAGCAGTACTTC
cdr3_aa: CASSLRDRVFEQYF
clone_size: once
v_call: TRBV5-4
j_call: TRBJ2-7
d_call: TRBD1

cdr3_nt: TGCAGCGTTGTTCAGGGTGATTCCACTGAAGCTTTCTTT
cdr3_aa: CSVVQGDSTEAFF
clone_size: .
v_call: TRBV29-1
j_call: TRBJ1-1
d_call: .

cdr3_nt: TGCGCCAGCAGCCAAGCCCCCACCGGGACTAGCTCAAGCGAGCAGTACTTC
cdr3_aa: CASSQAPTGTSSSEQYF
clone_size: .
v_call: TRBV4-1
j_call: TRBJ2-7
d_call: TRBD2

cdr3_nt: TGTGCCACAGAGCGGGATTTAACGGACAATGAGCAGTTCTTC
cdr3_aa: CATERDLTDNEQFF
clone_size: once
v_call: TRBV11-2
j_call: TRBJ2-1
d_call: TRBD2

cdr3_nt: TGTGCCACTTTGGAGGGGGACACTGAAGCTTTCTTT
cdr3_aa: CATLEGDTEAFF
clone_size: .
v_call: TRBV6-1
j_call: TRBJ1-1
d_call: .

cdr3_nt: TGTGCCAGCAGCTCAGATGGACAGGGTGGCCAGCCCCAGCATTTT
cdr3_aa: CASSSDGQGGQPQHF
clone_size: once
v_call: TRBV7-4
j_call: TRBJ1-5
d_call: TRBD1

cdr3_nt: TGTGCCAGCAGCCCTGAGGGGGGGCCCTACGAGCAGTACTTC
cdr3_aa: CASSPEGGPYEQYF
clone_size: .
v_call: TRBV7-3
j_call: TRBJ2-7
d_call: .

cdr3_nt: TGTGCCAGCAGCTTAGTCGCTAGCGGGAGGGGAAGCTCCTACGAGCAGTACTTC
cdr3_aa: CASSLVASGRGSSYEQYF
clone_size: .
v_call: TRBV7-9
j_call: TRBJ2-7
d_call: TRBD2

cdr3_nt: TGCGCCAGCAGCCAAGTTCTTTCGGGGGGATCTGGCTACACCTTC
cdr3_aa: CASSQVLSGGSGYTF
clone_size: .
v_call: TRBV4-1
j_call: TRBJ1-2
d_call: .

cdr3_nt: TGTGCCAGCGGGGCTAGCGGAGGGAGCACCGGGGAGCTGTTTTTT
cdr3_aa: CASGASGGSTGELFF
clone_size: .
v_call: TRBV13
j_call: TRBJ2-2
d_call: TRBD2